Below are 21 T cell receptor beta chains sequenced from a single sample in a study of cytomegalovirus exposure and HLA in healthy donors. This PCR relied on a set of 60 Vbeta primers and 13 Jbeta primers. Repertoires were generated with immunoSEQ multiplex PCR, while TCRdb's copy carries only in-frame clones and drops some. The sample consists of about 150,000 clones, just under 80% of them appearing once. Sequenced sample: PBMCs. These TCRs come from a woman aged 45-65 years in good health and CMV-seropositive.

This chain links TRBV5-1 with TRBJ1-4; the D gene is possibly TRBD1 (6 bases). This CDR3 spans 15 amino acids. V shed 4 bases and J shed 0 bases, with 10 bases lying between them. Germline V CDR1 and CDR2: SGHRS, YFSETQ. This CDR3 reads CASSPGQATNEKLFF. The CDR3 bases are TGCGCCAGCAGCCCGGGACAAGCAACTAATGAAAAACTGTTTTTT. Based on the CDR3 plus reference TRBV5-1 and TRBJ1-4, the full variable domain is KAGVTQTPRYLIKTRGQQVTLSCSPISGHRSVSWYQQTPGQGLQFLFEYFSETQRNKGNFPGRFSGRQFSNSRSEMNVSTLELGDSALYLCASSPGQATNEKLFFGSGTQLSVL.

The V and J genes are TRBV11-1 and TRBJ1-2; TRBD1 aligns across 10 bases. This CDR3 contains 15 residues. J was trimmed by 5 bases and V by 1 base; bases with no gene match: 4. Germline CDR1 and CDR2: SGHAT and FQDESV (reference sequence). CDR3 sequence reads: CASSLGGTGVYGYTF. The CDR3, as DNA: TGTGCCAGCAGCTTAGGAGGGACAGGGGTGTATGGCTACACCTTC.

The genes are TRBV9 and TRBJ2-1; D perhaps matches TRBD2 (6 bases). The CDR3 loop spans 13 amino acids. Germline CDR1 is SGDLS and CDR2 is YYNGEE. Trimming cost V 4 bases and J 5 bases, with 10 bases left between them. The CDR3 DNA reads TGTGCCAGCAGCCCACCGGGGGACAATGAGCAGTTCTTC. This codes for CASSPPGDNEQFF.

The chain couples TRBV28 to TRBJ1-6, with 9 bases that match TRBD1. This CDR3 has 16 amino acids. Germline CDR1 is MDHEN and CDR2 is SYDVKM. J gave up 7 bases and V 2 bases, and 6 bases lay outside the gene matches. CDR3 loop: CASSLMGTGRNSPLHF. CDR3 sequence (DNA): TGTGCCAGCAGTTTAATGGGGACAGGGCGAAATTCACCCCTCCACTTT.

This clone was seen only once. The V gene is TRBV6-5, the J gene TRBJ1-1; a weak D match, TRBD1 (5 bases). Germline CDR1 reads MNHEY; CDR2 reads SVGAGI. The CDR3 runs to 15 residues. V shed 2 bases and J shed 1 base, with 11 bases lying between them. The CDR3 coding sequence is TGTGCCAGCAGTTACGGGTTCGGGGGGAACACTGAAGCTTTCTTT. It translates to CASSYGFGGNTEAFF.

This clone occurred once. The chain links TRBV9 to TRBJ1-2, with a tentative D call TRBD1 (6 bases). The germline V and J ends were trimmed by 6 bases and 9 bases, with 18 bases remaining between them. The CDR3 loop spans 13 amino acids. Looked up from germline, CDR1 is SGDLS and CDR2 is YYNGEE. In DNA, the CDR3 is TGTGCCAGCAATAGAAAGAACAGGGAACGCTACACCTTC. Translated, it gives CASNRKNRERYTF.

Worth noting for this clone: At one boundary the junction diverges from the germline segment, which might be a read error. The rearrangement joins TRBV7-9 to TRBJ2-5, with D perhaps TRBD2 (6 bases). This CDR3 has 12 amino acids. Germline CDR1 reads SEHNR; CDR2 reads FQNEAQ (reference sequence). CDR3 sequence reads: CSSGGAQETQYF. CDR3 coding DNA: TGTTCCAGCGGCGGGGCTCAAGAGACCCAGTACTTC.

The chain couples TRBV28 to TRBJ1-1; 7 bases match TRBD1. The CDR3 loop spans 16 amino acids. Trimming took 7 bases from V and 0 from J; bases not matched to a gene: 11. Germline V gives CDR1 MDHEN, CDR2 SYDVKM. The CDR3 is CASISPGQPMNTEAFF. The CDR3 nucleotides are TGTGCCAGCATCTCCCCGGGACAGCCCATGAACACTGAAGCTTTCTTT.

V and J are TRBV19 and TRBJ1-5; TRBD1 aligns across 8 bases. The CDR3 is made up of 15 amino acids. Germline CDR1 LNHDA, CDR2 SQIVND (reference sequence). Trimming removed 8 bases from V and 9 bases from J; junction bases left unmatched: 15. The CDR3 reads CASEGRQGLPAPQHF. The CDR3 region has the DNA TGTGCCAGTGAAGGGAGACAGGGGCTACCGGCGCCCCAGCATTTT.

This sequence joins TRBV19 and TRBJ1-5, with 11 bases fitting TRBD1. Per germline, CDR1 LNHDA and CDR2 SQIVND (reference sequence). J was trimmed by 7 bases and V by 3 bases; bases with no gene match: 5. The CDR3 loop spans 15 amino acids. Here the CDR3 DNA reads TGTGCCAGTAGTATGGTGGGACAGGGGGACCAGCCCCAGCATTTT. This codes for CASSMVGQGDQPQHF.

The chain uses TRBV28 and TRBJ2-5; 7 nucleotides align to TRBD2. This CDR3 has 15 residues. Germline V gene data show CDR1 as MDHEN and CDR2 as SYDVKM. After removal of 3 bases from V and 2 bases from J, the junction contained 6 bases not matched to a gene. The CDR3 spells CASSLGGEGQETQYF. In DNA form, the CDR3 reads TGTGCCAGCAGTTTGGGGGGGGAAGGGCAAGAGACCCAGTACTTC.

This chain connects TRBV29-1 to TRBJ2-5; TRBD1 is a possible D gene (5 bases). Germline CDR1 and CDR2: SQVTM and ANQGSEA. Trimming pared 4 bases from V and 5 bases from J, leaving 11 bases between. CDR3 size: 12 residues. The CDR3 reads CSVVQALETQYF. The DNA of the CDR3 is TGCAGCGTTGTACAGGCCCTTGAGACCCAGTACTTC.

The chain uses TRBV14 and TRBJ2-2; weak D call: TRBD1 (6 bases). The CDR3 has 19 residues. Germline CDR1 reads SGHDN; CDR2 reads FVKESK. The V end lost 0 bases, the J end lost 5 bases, and 22 bases lay between the germline ends. The CDR3 protein is CASSQDRGTLGLETGELFF. Here the CDR3 DNA reads TGTGCCAGCAGCCAAGATCGAGGGACATTAGGTCTAGAAACCGGGGAGCTGTTTTTT.

About this clone: Other DNA sequences in this specimen translate into the identical CDR3. The chain recombines TRBV7-2 with TRBJ1-2, with 7 positions matching TRBD1. Germline V gene sequence: CDR1 SGHTA, CDR2 FQGNSA. The CDR3 extends over 13 amino acids. V dropped 6 bases and J dropped 3; count of bases not matched to a gene: 4. CDR3 sequence reads: CASSRDRDYGYTF. The CDR3 bases are TGTGCCAGCAGTCGAGACAGGGACTATGGCTACACCTTC.

The rearrangement uses TRBV9 and TRBJ1-1; D is undetermined. Germline V CDR1 and CDR2: SGDLS, YYNGEE. The CDR3 consists of 13 residues. The ends were cut back, 0 bases at V and 6 bases at J, with 9 bases in the middle. Here the CDR3 reads CASSVGGSSEAFF. CDR3 coding DNA: TGTGCCAGCAGCGTAGGAGGGTCGTCTGAAGCTTTCTTT.

The CDR3 sequence is CASSLVGPSTDTQYF. The CDR3 region has the DNA TGCGCCAGCAGCTTGGTTGGGCCTAGCACAGATACGCAGTATTTT. The rearrangement links TRBV5-1 to TRBJ2-3; no firm D call. With 0 bases removed from V and 0 bases from J, the gap between germline ends came to 8 bases. CDR3 length equals 15 residues. Per germline, CDR1 SGHRS and CDR2 YFSETQ. Looking up the rest from reference TRBV5-1 and TRBJ2-3 gives the full variable domain: KAGVTQTPRYLIKTRGQQVTLSCSPISGHRSVSWYQQTPGQGLQFLFEYFSETQRNKGNFPGRFSGRQFSNSRSEMNVSTLELGDSALYLCASSLVGPSTDTQYFGPGTRLTVL.

This rearrangement joins TRBV18 to TRBJ2-7; 10 bases agree with TRBD1. Germline-derived CDR1 and CDR2 are KGHSH and LQKENI. V gave up 2 bases and J gave up 6 bases; unmatched junction bases: 4. This CDR3 contains 14 residues. The CDR3 region has the DNA TGTGCCAGCTCACCAGGGACAGGGGTCCTCGAGCAGTACTTC. This codes for CASSPGTGVLEQYF.

The gene calls are TRBV30 and TRBJ2-2, with D perhaps TRBD2 (6 bases). The CDR3 runs 16 residues. With 0 bases removed from V and 6 bases from J, the gap between germline ends came to 17 bases. Germline CDR1 reads GTSNPN; CDR2 reads SVGIG (reference sequence). This CDR3 reads CAWSVVRLASAGELFF. The CDR3 region has the DNA TGTGCCTGGAGTGTAGTTCGGCTAGCGTCAGCCGGGGAGCTGTTTTTT.

This clone has a handful of counts. J is TRBJ1-5 and V is TRBV28; TRBD1 matches 7 bases. J lost 5 bases, V lost 3 bases, and 4 bases had no gene match. The CDR3 is made up of 14 amino acids. CDR1 MDHEN and CDR2 SYDVKM come from the germline V gene. The CDR3 DNA follows: TGTGCCAGCAGTTTCCGAGGGGGCGATCAGCCCCAGCATTTT. Translation: CASSFRGGDQPQHF.

The V and J genes are TRBV18 and TRBJ2-3; D call uncertain. CDR3 length: 14 amino acids. Germline CDR1 is KGHSH and CDR2 is LQKENI. V was cut by 0 bases and J by 3 bases, with 7 bases left in between. The CDR3 region is CASSPPHLTDTQYF. DNA for the CDR3: TGTGCCAGCTCACCACCGCACTTGACAGATACGCAGTATTTT.

The rearrangement uses TRBV11-2 and TRBJ1-2, with D perhaps TRBD1 (5 bases). The CDR3 is made up of 13 amino acids. The germline CDR1 and CDR2 sequences are SGHAT and FQNNGV. Trimming shortened V by 5 bases and J by 2 bases, and 9 bases separated the two germline ends. CDR3 sequence reads: CASSADRNYGYTF. The DNA of the CDR3 is TGTGCCAGCAGCGCCGACAGAAACTATGGCTACACCTTC.